This TCR beta chain was documented in a study of neoadjuvant anti-PD-1 for oral cavity cancer. Turning to the study itself: Most patients had three to four biweekly doses of 3 mg/kg nivolumab before resection.

The patients had HPV-negative, locally advanced oral cavity squamous cell carcinoma. Using immunoSEQ multiplex PCR, the repertoire was profiled, and TCRdb retains in-frame clones only, with some absent. The data show about 72,000 clones, about four fifths seen once. The receptor was derived from a person between 40 and 79 years old with oral cavity squamous cell carcinoma. Here the sequenced sample was PBMCs, taken before nivolumab (anti-PD-1) treatment.

CDR3 amino acids: CASRTTSGGNYGYTF. DNA for the CDR3: TGTGCCAGCAGAACAACCTCAGGGGGCAACTATGGCTACACCTTC. The V call is TRBV28, the J call TRBJ1-2, with TRBD1 matching 8 bases. Germline CDR1 and CDR2: MDHEN and SYDVKM. The CDR3 consists of 15 residues. V was pared by 6 bases and J by 2 bases, with 8 bases of the junction left unmatched.